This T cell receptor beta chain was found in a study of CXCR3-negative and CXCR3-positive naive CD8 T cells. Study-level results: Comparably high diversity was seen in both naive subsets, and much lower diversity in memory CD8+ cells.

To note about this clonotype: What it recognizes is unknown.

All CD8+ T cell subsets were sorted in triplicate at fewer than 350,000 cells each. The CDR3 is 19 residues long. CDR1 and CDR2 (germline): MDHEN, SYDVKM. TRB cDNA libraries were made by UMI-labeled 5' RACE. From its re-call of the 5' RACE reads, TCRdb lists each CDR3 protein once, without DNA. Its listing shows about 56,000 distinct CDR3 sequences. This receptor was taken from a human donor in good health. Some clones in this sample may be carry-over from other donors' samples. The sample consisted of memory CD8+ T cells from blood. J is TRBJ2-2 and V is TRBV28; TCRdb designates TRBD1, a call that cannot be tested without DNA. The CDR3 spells CASRPGTGAINTNTGELFF.